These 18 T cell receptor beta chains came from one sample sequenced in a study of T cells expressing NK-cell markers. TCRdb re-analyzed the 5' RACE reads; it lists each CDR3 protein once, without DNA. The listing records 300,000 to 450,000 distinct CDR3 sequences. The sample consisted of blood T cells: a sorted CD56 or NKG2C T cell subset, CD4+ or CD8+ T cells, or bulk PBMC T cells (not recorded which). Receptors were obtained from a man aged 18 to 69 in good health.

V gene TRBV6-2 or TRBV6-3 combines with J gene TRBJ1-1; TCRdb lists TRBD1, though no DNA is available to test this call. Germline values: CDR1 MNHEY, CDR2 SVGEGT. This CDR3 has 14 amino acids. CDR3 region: CASSSRLAVTEAFF.

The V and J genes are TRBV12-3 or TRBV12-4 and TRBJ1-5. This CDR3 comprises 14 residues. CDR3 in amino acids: CASSAREGNQPQHF.

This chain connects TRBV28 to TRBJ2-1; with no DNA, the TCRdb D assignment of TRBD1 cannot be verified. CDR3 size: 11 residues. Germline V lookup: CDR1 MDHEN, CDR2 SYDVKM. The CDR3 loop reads CASPGGNEQFF.

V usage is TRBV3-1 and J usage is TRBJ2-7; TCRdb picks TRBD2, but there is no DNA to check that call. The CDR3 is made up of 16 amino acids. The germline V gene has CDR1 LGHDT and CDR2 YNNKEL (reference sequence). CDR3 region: CASSLGTGGPLGEQYF.

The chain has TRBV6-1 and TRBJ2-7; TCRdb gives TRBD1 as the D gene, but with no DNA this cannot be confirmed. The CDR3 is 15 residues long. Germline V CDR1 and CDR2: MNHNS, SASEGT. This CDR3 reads CASRRGQGLPYEQYF.

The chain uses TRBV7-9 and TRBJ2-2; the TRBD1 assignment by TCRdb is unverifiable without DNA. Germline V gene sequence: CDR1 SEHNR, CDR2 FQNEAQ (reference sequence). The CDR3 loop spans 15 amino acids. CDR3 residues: CASNHRDVNTGELFF.

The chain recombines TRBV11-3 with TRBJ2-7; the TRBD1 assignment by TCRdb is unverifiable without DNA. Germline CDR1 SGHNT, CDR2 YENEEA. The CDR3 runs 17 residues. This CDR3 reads CASSTSGTLKVSGEQYF.

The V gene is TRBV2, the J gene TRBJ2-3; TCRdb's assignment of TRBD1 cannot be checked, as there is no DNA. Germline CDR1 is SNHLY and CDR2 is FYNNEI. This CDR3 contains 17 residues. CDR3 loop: CASSPLGWDASTDTQYF.

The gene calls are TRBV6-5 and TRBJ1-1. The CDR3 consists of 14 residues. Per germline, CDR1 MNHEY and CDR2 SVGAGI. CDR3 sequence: CASSYVSGTSGAFF.

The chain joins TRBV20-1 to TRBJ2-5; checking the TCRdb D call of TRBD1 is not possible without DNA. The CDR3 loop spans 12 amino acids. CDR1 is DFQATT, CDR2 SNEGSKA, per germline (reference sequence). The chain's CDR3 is CSARGGGETQYF.

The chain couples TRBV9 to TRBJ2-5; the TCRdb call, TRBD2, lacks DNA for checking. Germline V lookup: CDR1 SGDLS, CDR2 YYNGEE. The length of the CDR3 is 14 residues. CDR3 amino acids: CASSQTSFGETQYF.

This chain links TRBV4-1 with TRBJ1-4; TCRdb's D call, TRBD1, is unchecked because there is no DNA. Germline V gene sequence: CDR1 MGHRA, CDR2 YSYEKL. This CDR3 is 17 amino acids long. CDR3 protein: CASSPLHFREKDEKLFF.

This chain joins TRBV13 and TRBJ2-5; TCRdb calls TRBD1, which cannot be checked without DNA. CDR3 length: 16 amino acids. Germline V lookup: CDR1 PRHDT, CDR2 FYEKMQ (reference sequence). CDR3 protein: CASSRGATRYQETQYF.

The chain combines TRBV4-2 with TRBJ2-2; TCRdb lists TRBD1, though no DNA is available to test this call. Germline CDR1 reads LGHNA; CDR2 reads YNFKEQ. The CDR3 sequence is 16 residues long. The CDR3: CASSLAGGPPGGELFF.

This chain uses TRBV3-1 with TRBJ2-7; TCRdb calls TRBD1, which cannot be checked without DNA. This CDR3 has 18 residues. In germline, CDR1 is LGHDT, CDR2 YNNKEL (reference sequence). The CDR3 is CASSQEGTGGLISYEQYF.

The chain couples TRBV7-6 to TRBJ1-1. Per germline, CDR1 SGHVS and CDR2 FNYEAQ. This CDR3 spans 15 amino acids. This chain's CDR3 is CASSLAPQQNTEAFF.

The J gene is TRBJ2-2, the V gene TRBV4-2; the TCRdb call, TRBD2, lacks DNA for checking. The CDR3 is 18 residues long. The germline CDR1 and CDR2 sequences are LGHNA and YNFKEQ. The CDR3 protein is CASSQVMGPGVSTGELFF.

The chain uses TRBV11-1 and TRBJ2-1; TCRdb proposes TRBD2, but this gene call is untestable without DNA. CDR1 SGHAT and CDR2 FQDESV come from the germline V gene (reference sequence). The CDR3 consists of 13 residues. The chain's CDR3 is CASSLSPLPWQFF.